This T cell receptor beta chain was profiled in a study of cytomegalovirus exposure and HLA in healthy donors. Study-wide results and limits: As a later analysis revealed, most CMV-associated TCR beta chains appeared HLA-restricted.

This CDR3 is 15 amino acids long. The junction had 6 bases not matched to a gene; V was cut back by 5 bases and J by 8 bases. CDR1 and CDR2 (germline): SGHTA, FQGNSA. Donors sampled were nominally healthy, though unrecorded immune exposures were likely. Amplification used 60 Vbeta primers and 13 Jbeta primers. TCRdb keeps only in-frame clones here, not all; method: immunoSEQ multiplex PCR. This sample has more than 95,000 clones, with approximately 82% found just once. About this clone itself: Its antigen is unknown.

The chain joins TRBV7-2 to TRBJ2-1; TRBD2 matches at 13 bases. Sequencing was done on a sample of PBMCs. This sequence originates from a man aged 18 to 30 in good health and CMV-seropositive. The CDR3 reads CASSQLAGGVYEQFF. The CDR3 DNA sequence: TGTGCCAGCAGCCAACTAGCGGGGGGGGTCTATGAGCAGTTCTTC.